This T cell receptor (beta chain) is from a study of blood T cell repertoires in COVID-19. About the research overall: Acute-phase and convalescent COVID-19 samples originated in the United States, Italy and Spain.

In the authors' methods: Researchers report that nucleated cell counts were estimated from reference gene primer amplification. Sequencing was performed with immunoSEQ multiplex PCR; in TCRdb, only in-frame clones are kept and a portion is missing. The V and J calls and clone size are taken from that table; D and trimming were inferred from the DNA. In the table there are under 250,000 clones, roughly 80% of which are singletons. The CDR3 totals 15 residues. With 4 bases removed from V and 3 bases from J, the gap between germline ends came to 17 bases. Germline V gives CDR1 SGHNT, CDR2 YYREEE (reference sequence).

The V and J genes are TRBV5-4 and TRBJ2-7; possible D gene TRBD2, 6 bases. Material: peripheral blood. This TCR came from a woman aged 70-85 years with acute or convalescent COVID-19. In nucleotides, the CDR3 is TGTGCCAGCAGCCAACGAGGAGGGGCGCTCTACGAGCAGTACTTC. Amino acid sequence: CASSQRGGALYEQYF.